What follows are 13 T cell receptor beta chains derived from one specimen sequenced in a study of CD8 T cells in Susac syndrome. RNA totalling roughly 0.45 to 1 ug underwent reverse transcription with random hexamers. TCRdb used MiXCR to reprocess the immunoSEQ multiplex PCR reads, holding one entry per CDR3 protein. The sample carries 95,000 to 150,000 distinct CDR3 sequences, around 94% recorded once. The sequenced sample was CD8+ T cells from PBMCs. These receptors were taken from a human donor with Susac syndrome.

J is TRBJ2-7 and V is TRBV7-9, with a possible D match to TRBD1 (6 bases). The germline CDR1 and CDR2 sequences are SEHNR and FQNEAQ (reference sequence). The CDR3 is made up of 14 amino acids. V lost 5 bases and J lost 3, with 14 bases in between. The CDR3: CASSTQGRYYEQYF. The DNA of the CDR3 is TGTGCCAGCAGCACACAGGGACGGTACTACGAGCAGTACTTC.

A few counts support this clonotype. The chain uses TRBV11-2 and TRBJ2-7; D perhaps matches TRBD1 (7 bases). Germline V lookup: CDR1 SGHAT, CDR2 FQNNGV. The CDR3 runs 13 residues. Trimming removed 5 bases from V and 4 bases from J, with 12 bases in between. The CDR3 loop reads CASSQGDSYEQYF. The CDR3 DNA reads TGTGCCAGCAGCCAGGGGGACTCATACGAGCAGTACTTC.

The chain uses TRBV3-1 and TRBJ2-5; D remains ambiguous. The V gene's germline CDR1 is LGHDT and CDR2 YNNKEL (reference sequence). This CDR3 is built from 13 residues. V lost 4 bases to trimming and J lost 3 bases, with 9 bases between them. The CDR3 region is CASSRPPEETQYF. The CDR3 DNA is TGTGCCAGCAGCCGCCCCCCCGAAGAGACCCAGTACTTC.

This clonotype was observed a single time. This chain joins TRBV6-1 and TRBJ1-2; possibly TRBD1 for D (5 bases). The CDR3 has 18 amino acids. The germline V gene encodes CDR1 MNHNS and CDR2 SASEGT. The ends were cut back, 6 bases at V and 4 bases at J, with 27 bases in the middle. The CDR3 sequence: CASSDSSRPYTGIYGYTF. Here the CDR3 DNA reads TGTGCCAGCAGCGACAGCTCACGACCCTATACGGGAATCTATGGCTACACCTTC.

The V call is TRBV5-6, the J call TRBJ2-7; either TRBD1 or TRBD2 may fit D (5 bases each). Germline V lookup: CDR1 SGHDT, CDR2 YYEEEE. The CDR3 has 13 amino acids. The V gene lost 6 bases and the J gene lost 2 bases, with 12 bases spanning the gap. DNA for the CDR3: TGTGCCAGCATCGGGAAGGACACCTACGAGCAGTACTTC. This encodes CASIGKDTYEQYF.

This sequence joins TRBV7-2 and TRBJ1-4; 7 positions match TRBD1. This CDR3 has 14 residues. The germline V gene has CDR1 SGHTA and CDR2 FQGNSA. V was pared by 5 bases and J by 2 bases, with 2 bases of the junction left unmatched. CDR3 protein: CASSAGQTNEKLFF. CDR3 nucleotide sequence: TGTGCCAGCAGCGCGGGACAGACTAATGAAAAACTGTTTTTT.

The rearrangement links TRBV13 to TRBJ2-2; 9 nucleotides match TRBD2. The V gene's germline CDR1 is PRHDT and CDR2 FYEKMQ (reference sequence). V lost 5 bases to trimming and J lost 4 bases; unmatched junction nucleotides: 11. This CDR3 is 17 amino acids long. Here the CDR3 reads CASSPAGSGGFTGELFF. The DNA for the CDR3 is TGTGCCAGCAGCCCCGCCGGTAGCGGGGGCTTCACCGGGGAGCTGTTTTTT.

This clonotype was observed once. This CDR3 is CASSPGTLGRKNIQYF. CDR3 in DNA: TGTGCCAGCTCACCCGGGACGTTGGGTCGTAAAAACATTCAGTACTTC. The chain combines TRBV18 with TRBJ2-4, with D possibly being TRBD1 or TRBD2 (5 bases each). This CDR3 is 16 amino acids long. Trimming shortened V by 3 bases and J by 4 bases, and 16 bases separated the two germline ends. From germline, CDR1 is KGHSH and CDR2 LQKENI.

This sequence joins TRBV20-1 and TRBJ2-1; 10 nucleotides line up with TRBD2. The CDR3 is made up of 16 amino acids. CDR1 and CDR2 (germline): DFQATT, SNEGSKA (reference sequence). Losses at the gene ends were 5 bases for V and 0 bases for J; bases not matched to a gene: 7. CDR3 sequence reads: CSASAGGSSSYNEQFF. The CDR3 DNA reads TGCAGTGCTTCAGCGGGGGGGTCTAGCTCCTACAATGAGCAGTTCTTC.

V usage is TRBV14 and J usage is TRBJ2-2, with a weak D call TRBD2 (5 bases). CDR3 size: 16 residues. Trimming removed 3 bases from V and 1 base from J, with 12 bases in between. The germline CDR1 and CDR2 sequences are SGHDN and FVKESK. The CDR3, as DNA: TGTGCCAGCAGCCAGCTGGTCGGGGAGAACACCGGGGAGCTGTTTTTT. This sequence encodes CASSQLVGENTGELFF. Full variable domain (outside the CDR3, taken from reference TRBV14 and TRBJ2-2): EAGVTQFPSHSVIEKGQTVTLRCDPISGHDNLYWYRRVMGKEIKFLLHFVKESKQDESGMPNNRFLAERTGGTYSTLKVQPAELEDSGVYFCASSQLVGENTGELFFGEGSRLTVL.

The chain joins TRBV30 to TRBJ2-1; a possible D gene is TRBD2 (6 bases). Germline V gives CDR1 GTSNPN, CDR2 SVGIG (reference sequence). V was cut by 2 bases and J by 0 bases, with 8 bases left in between. This CDR3 region has 14 residues. This CDR3 reads CAWSWEDSYNEQFF. The CDR3 DNA reads TGTGCCTGGAGTTGGGAGGACTCCTACAATGAGCAGTTCTTC.

V is TRBV4-1 and J is TRBJ1-5; D gene uncertain. V lost 0 bases to trimming and J lost 4 bases, with 13 bases between them. Germline V gene sequence: CDR1 MGHRA, CDR2 YSYEKL. CDR3 length equals 16 residues. CDR3 amino acids: CASSQEGYAGNQPQHF. CDR3 DNA: TGCGCCAGCAGCCAAGAGGGTTACGCAGGTAATCAGCCCCAGCATTTT.

The chain has TRBV14 and TRBJ1-2, with D tentatively TRBD1 (5 bases). This CDR3 is built from 13 residues. V lost 0 bases and J 8 bases, leaving 10 bases between the germline ends. Per the germline V gene, CDR1 is SGHDN and CDR2 is FVKESK. This chain's CDR3 is CASSQDAGTGYTF. In nucleotides, the CDR3 is TGTGCCAGCAGCCAAGATGCAGGGACCGGCTACACCTTC.